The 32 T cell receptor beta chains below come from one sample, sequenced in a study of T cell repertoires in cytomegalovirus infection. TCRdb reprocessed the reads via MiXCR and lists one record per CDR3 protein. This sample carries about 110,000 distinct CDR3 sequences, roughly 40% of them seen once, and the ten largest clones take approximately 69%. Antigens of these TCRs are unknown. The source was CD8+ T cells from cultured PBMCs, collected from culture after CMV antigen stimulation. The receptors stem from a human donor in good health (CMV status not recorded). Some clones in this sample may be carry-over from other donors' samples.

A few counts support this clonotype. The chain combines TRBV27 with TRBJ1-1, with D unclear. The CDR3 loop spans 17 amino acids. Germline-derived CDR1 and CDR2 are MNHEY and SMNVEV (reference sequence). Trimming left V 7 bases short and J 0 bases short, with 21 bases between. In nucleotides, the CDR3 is TGTGCCAGCAAAAAGGCACCAGCGGGGTTCGTGAACACTGAAGCTTTCTTT. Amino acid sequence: CASKKAPAGFVNTEAFF.

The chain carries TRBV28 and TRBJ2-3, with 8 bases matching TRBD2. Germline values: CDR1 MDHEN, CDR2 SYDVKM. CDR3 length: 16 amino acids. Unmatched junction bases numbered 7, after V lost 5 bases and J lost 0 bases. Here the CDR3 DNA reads TGTGCCAGCAGTCTAACGATAGCGGGAAGCACAGATACGCAGTATTTT. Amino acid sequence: CASSLTIAGSTDTQYF.

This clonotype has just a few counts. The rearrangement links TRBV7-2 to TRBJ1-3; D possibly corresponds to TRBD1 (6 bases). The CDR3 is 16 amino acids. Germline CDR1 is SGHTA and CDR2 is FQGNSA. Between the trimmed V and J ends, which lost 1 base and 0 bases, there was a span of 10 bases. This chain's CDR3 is CASSLVTDSSGNTIYF. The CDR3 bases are TGTGCCAGCAGCTTAGTCACGGACAGCTCTGGAAACACCATATATTTT.

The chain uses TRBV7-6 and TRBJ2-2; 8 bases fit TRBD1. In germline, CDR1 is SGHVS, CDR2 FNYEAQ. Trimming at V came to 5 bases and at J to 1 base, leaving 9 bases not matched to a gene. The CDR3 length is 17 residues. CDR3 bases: TGTGCCAGCAGCCACGCAGTAGGACAGGGGAACACCGGGGAGCTGTTTTTT. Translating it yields CASSHAVGQGNTGELFF.

CDR3 region: CASSGGKGGGRRTEAFF. CDR3 nucleotide sequence: TGTGCCAGCAGTGGGGGAAAGGGGGGGGGGAGAAGGACTGAAGCTTTCTTT. The V and J genes are TRBV12-3 or TRBV12-4 and TRBJ1-1, with a possible D match to TRBD1 (6 bases). V lost 5 bases and J lost 5, with 24 bases in between. This CDR3 comprises 17 residues.

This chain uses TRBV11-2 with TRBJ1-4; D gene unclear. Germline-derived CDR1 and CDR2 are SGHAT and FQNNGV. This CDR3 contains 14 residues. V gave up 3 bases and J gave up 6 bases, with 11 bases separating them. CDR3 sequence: CASSLIQRDEKLFF. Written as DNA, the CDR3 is TGTGCCAGCAGCTTGATTCAGAGGGATGAAAAACTGTTTTTT.

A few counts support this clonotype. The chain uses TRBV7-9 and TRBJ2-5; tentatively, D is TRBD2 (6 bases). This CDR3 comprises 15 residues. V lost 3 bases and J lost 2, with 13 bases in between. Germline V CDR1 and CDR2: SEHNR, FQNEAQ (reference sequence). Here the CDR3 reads CASSFPGREQETQYF. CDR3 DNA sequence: TGTGCCAGCAGCTTTCCGGGTCGGGAGCAAGAGACCCAGTACTTC.

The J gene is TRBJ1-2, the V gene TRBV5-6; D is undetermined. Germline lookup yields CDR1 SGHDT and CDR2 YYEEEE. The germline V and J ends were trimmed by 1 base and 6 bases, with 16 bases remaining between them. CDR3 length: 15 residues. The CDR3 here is CASSLILQSPDGYTF. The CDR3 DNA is TGTGCCAGCAGCTTGATTCTGCAGTCCCCGGATGGCTACACCTTC. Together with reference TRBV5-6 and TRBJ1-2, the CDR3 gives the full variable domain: DAGVTQSPTHLIKTRGQQVTLRCSPKSGHDTVSWYQQALGQGPQFIFQYYEEEERQRGNFPDRFSGHQFPNYSSELNVNALLLGDSALYLCASSLILQSPDGYTFGSGTRLTVV.

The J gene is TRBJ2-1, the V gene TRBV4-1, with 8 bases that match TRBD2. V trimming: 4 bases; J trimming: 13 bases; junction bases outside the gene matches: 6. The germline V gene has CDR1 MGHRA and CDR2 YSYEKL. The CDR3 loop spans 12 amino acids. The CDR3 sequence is CASSREGLGQFF. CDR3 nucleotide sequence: TGCGCCAGCAGCCGAGAGGGACTAGGCCAGTTCTTC.

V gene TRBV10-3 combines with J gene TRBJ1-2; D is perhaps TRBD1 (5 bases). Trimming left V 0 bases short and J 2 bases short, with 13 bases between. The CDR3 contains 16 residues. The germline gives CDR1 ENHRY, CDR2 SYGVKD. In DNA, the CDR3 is TGTGCCATCAGTGAGTCCGGGCGGGGCTTAAACTATGGCTACACCTTC. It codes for CAISESGRGLNYGYTF.

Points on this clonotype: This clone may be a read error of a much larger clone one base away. This CDR3 is CASSLPGNTEAFF. As DNA, the CDR3 is TGTGCCAGCAGCTTACCTGGGAACACTGAAGCTTTCTTT. The chain recombines TRBV7-9 with TRBJ1-1; D is undetermined. This CDR3 contains 13 residues. Trimming removed 2 bases at V and 1 base at J, with 5 bases between. CDR1 and CDR2 from the germline V gene are SEHNR and FQNEAQ (reference sequence).

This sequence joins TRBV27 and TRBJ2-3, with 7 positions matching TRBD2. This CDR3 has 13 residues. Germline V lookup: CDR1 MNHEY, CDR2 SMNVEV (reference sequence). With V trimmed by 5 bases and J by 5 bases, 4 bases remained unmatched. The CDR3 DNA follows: TGTGCCAGCAGTCCGGGGGGAAGAGATACGCAGTATTTT. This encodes CASSPGGRDTQYF.

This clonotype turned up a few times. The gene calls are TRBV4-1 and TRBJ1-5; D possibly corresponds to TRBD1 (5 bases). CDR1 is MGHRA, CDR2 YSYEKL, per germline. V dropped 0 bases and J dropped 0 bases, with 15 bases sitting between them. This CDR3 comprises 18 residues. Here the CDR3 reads CASSQDGGPLLSNQPQHF. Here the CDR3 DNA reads TGCGCCAGCAGCCAAGATGGGGGACCTTTACTTAGCAATCAGCCCCAGCATTTT.

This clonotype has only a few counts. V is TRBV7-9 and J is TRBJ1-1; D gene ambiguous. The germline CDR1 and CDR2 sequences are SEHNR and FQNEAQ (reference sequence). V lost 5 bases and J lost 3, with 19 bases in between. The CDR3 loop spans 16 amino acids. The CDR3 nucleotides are TGTGCCAGCAGCCCAGACCTACGAGGAGTAGACACTGAAGCTTTCTTT. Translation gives CASSPDLRGVDTEAFF.

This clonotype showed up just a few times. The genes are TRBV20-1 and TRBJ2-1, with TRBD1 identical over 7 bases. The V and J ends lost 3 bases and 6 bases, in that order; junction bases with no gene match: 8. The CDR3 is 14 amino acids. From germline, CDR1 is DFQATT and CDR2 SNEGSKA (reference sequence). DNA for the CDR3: TGCAGTGCTAGTGTAGGAACAGGGGTCAATGAGCAGTTCTTC. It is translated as CSASVGTGVNEQFF.

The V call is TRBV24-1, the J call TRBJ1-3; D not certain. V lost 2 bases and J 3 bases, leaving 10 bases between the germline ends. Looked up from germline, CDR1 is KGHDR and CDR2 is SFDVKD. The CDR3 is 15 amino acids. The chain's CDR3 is CATSDSRAGGNTIYF. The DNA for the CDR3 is TGTGCCACCAGTGATTCCCGGGCCGGTGGAAACACCATATATTTT.

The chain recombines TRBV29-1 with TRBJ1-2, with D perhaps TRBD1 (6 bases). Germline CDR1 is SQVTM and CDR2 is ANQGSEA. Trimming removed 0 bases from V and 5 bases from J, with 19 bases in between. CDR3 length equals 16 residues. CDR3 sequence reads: CSVEERGAGTGYGYTF. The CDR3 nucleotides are TGCAGCGTTGAAGAACGGGGGGCAGGGACCGGTTATGGCTACACCTTC.

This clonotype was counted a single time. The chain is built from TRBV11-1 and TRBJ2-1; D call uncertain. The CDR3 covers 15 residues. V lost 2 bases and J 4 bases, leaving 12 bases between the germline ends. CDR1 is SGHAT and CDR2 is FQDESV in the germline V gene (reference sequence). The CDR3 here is CASSLPRLGYNEQFF. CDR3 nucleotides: TGTGCCAGCAGCTTACCCAGGTTAGGATACAATGAGCAGTTCTTC. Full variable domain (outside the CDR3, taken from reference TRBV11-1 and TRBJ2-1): EAEVAQSPRYKITEKSQAVAFWCDPISGHATLYWYRQILGQGPELLVQFQDESVVDDSQLPKDRFSAERLKGVDSTLKIQPAELGDSAMYLCASSLPRLGYNEQFFGPGTRLTVL.

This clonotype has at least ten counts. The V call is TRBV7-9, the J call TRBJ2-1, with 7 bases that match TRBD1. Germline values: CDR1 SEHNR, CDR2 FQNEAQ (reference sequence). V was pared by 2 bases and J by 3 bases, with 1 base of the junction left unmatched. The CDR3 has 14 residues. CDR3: CASSLWDSYNEQFF. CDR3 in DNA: TGTGCCAGCAGCTTATGGGACAGCTACAATGAGCAGTTCTTC.

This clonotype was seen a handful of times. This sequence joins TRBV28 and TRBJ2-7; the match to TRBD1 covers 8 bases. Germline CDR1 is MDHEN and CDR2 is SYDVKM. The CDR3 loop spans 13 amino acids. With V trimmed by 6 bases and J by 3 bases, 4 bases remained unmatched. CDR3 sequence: CASSPGQVYEQYF. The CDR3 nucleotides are TGTGCCAGCAGCCCGGGACAGGTCTACGAGCAGTACTTC. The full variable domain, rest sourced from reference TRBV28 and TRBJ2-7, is DVKVTQSSRYLVKRTGEKVFLECVQDMDHENMFWYRQDPGLGLRLIYFSYDVKMKEKGDIPEGYSVSREKKERFSLILESASTNQTSMYLCASSPGQVYEQYFGPGTRLTVT.

The CDR3: CASSSPGLRYNEQFF. CDR3 sequence (DNA): TGTGCCAGCAGTTCACCGGGACTCCGCTACAATGAGCAGTTCTTC. J is TRBJ2-1 and V is TRBV27, with D maybe TRBD2 (6 bases). The CDR3 loop spans 15 amino acids. The germline V gene encodes CDR1 MNHEY and CDR2 SMNVEV (reference sequence). Trimming shortened V by 4 bases and J by 3 bases, and 13 bases separated the two germline ends.

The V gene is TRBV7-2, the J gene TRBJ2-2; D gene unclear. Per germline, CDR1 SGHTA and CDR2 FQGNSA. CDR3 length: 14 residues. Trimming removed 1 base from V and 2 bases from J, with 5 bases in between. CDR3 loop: CASSLVLNTGELFF. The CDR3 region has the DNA TGTGCCAGCAGCTTAGTTTTAAACACCGGGGAGCTGTTTTTT.

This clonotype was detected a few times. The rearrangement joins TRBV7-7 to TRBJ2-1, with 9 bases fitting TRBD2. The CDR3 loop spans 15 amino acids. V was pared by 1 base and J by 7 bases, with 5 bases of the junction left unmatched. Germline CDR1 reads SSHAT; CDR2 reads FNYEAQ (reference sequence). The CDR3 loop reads CASSLDSGGRNEQFF. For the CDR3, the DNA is TGTGCCAGCAGCTTAGATAGCGGGGGCCGGAATGAGCAGTTCTTC.

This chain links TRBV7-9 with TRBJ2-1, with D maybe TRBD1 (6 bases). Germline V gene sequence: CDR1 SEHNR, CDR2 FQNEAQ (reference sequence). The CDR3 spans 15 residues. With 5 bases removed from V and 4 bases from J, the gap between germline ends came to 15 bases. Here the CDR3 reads CASSPRSGAYNEQFF. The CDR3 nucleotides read TGTGCCAGCAGCCCACGGTCAGGGGCTTACAATGAGCAGTTCTTC.

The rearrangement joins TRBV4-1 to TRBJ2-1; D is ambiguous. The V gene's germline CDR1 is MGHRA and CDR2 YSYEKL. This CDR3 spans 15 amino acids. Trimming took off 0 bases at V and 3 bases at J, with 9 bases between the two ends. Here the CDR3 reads CASSQESWNYNEQFF. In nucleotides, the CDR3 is TGCGCCAGCAGCCAAGAGAGCTGGAACTACAATGAGCAGTTCTTC.

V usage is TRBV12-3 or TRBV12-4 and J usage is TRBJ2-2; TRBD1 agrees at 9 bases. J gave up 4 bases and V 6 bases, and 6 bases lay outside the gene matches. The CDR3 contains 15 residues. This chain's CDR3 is CASRRDREATGELFF. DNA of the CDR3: TGTGCCAGCAGGAGGGACAGGGAGGCCACCGGGGAGCTGTTTTTT.

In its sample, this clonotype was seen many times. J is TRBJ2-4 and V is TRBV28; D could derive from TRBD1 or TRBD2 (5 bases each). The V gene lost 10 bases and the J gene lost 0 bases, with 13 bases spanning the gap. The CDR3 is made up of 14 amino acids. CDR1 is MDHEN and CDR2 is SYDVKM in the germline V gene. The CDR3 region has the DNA TGTGCCACCACGGGACCGTTAGCCAAAAACATTCAGTACTTC. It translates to CATTGPLAKNIQYF.

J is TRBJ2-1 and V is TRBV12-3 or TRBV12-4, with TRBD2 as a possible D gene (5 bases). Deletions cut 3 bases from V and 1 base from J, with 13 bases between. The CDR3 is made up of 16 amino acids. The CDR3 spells CASSLEAVPSYNEQFF. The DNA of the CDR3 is TGTGCCAGCAGTTTGGAAGCGGTCCCGTCCTACAATGAGCAGTTCTTC.

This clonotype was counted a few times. The CDR3 region is CASSSTSGGAYEQYF. The CDR3 DNA is TGTGCCAGCAGTAGTACTAGCGGGGGAGCATACGAGCAGTACTTC. The chain couples TRBV6-2 or TRBV6-3 to TRBJ2-7, with TRBD2 identical over 11 bases. Germline trimming cut 5 bases from V and 4 bases from J; bases unmatched to any gene: 7. The CDR3 length is 15 residues. Germline CDR1 and CDR2: MNHEY and SVGEGT.

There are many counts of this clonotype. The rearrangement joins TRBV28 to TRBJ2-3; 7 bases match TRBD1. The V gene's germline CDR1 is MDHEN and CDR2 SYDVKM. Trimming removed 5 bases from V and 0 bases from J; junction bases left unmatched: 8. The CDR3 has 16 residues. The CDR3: CASSGTGTASTDTQYF. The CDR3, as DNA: TGTGCCAGCAGTGGTACCGGGACAGCTAGCACAGATACGCAGTATTTT.

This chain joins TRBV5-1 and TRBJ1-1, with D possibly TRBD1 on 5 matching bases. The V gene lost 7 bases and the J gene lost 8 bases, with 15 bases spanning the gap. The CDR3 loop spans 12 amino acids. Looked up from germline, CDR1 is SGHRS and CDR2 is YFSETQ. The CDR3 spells CASGSGGGEAFF. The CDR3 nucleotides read TGCGCCAGCGGATCCGGGGGGGGAGAAGCTTTCTTT.

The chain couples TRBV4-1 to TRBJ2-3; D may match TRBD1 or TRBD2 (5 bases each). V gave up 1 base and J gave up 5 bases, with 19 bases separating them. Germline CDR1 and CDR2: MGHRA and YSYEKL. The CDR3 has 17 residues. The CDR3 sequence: CASSQAGHGIEGDTQYF. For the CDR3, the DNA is TGCGCCAGCAGCCAAGCAGGACACGGTATTGAGGGAGATACGCAGTATTTT.